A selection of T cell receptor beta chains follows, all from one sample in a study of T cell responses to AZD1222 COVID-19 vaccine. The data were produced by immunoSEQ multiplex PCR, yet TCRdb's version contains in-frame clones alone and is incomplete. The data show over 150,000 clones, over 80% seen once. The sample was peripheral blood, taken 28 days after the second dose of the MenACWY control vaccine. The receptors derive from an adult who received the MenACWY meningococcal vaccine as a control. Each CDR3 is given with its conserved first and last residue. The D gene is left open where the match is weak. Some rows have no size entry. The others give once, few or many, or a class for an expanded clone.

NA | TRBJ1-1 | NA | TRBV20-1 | TGCAGTGCTAGTAGACACCAATCCATGAACACTGAAGCTTTCTTT | CSASRHQSMNTEAFF
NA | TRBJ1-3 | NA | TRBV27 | TGTGCCAGCAGTTTAGCCAGAGACGCGACCATATATTTT | CASSLARDATIYF
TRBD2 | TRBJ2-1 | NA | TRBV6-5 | TGTGCCAGCAGCGACCCTAGCGGGGGGCGCCAATTCTTC | CASSDPSGGRQFF
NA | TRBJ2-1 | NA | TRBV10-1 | TGCGCCAGCAGTGGGCAGACAGTGAATGAGCAGTTCTTC | CASSGQTVNEQFF
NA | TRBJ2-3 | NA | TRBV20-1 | TGCAGTGTCAGGATCACAGATACGCAGTATTTT | CSVRITDTQYF
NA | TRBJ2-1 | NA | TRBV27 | TGTGCCAGCAGGCCTTGGGCAGGGGAGCAGTTCTTC | CASRPWAGEQFF
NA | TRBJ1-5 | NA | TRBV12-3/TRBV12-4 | TGTGCCAGCAGTGGGAGGGGCGATCAGCCCCAGCATTTT | CASSGRGDQPQHF
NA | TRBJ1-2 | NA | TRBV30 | TGTGCCTGGAGTGTTAAGAACACCCGGGGCTACACCTTC | CAWSVKNTRGYTF
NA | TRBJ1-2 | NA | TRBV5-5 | TGTGCCAGCAGCTTGGAAGCGGCAGGGGTGGATGGCTACACCTTC | CASSLEAAGVDGYTF
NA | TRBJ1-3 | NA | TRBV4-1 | TGCGCCAGCAGCCAAGAAGTCCGACAGGGAAACACCATATATTTT | CASSQEVRQGNTIYF
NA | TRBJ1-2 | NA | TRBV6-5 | TGTGCCAGCAGTTCAAACAGGGCTGGGGTTGGCTACACCTTC | CASSSNRAGVGYTF
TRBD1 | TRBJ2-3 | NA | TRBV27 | TGTGCCAGCAAAACAGGGGATAACACAGATACGCAGTATTTT | CASKTGDNTDTQYF
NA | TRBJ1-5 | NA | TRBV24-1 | TGTGCCACCAGTGATGGTCGGACGAATCAGCCCCAGCATTTT | CATSDGRTNQPQHF
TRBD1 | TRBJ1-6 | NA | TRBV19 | TGTGCCAGTAGTACGGGACAGGGGAATTCACCCCTCCACTTT | CASSTGQGNSPLHF
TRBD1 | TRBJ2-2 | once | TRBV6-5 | TGTGCCAGCAGTTACACCCGGACAGGAAGCACCGGGGAGCTGTTTTTT | CASSYTRTGSTGELFF
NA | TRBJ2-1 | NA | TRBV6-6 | TGTGCCAGCAGTGGCATCTCCTACAATGAGCAGTTCTTC | CASSGISYNEQFF
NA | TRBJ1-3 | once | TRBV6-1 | TGTGCCAGCAGTGAAGTGGGAAACACCATATATTTT | CASSEVGNTIYF
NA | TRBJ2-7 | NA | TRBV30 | TGTGCCTGGAGTGTGGGGGCCCCCTACGAGCAGTACTTC | CAWSVGAPYEQYF
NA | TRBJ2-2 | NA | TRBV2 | TGTGCCAGCAGTGTGACCACCGGGGAGCTGTTTTTT | CASSVTTGELFF
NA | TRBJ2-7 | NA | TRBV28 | TGTGCCAGCAGTTTTAATGGCAGGTACGAGCAGTACTTC | CASSFNGRYEQYF
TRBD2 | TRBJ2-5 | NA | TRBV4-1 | TGCGCCAGCAGGCCATCCCGCGGGGGGTTGGAAGAGACCCAGTACTTC | CASRPSRGGLEETQYF
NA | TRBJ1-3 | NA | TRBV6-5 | TGTGCCAGCACCCGGGGGGGACCCGGGAACACCATATATTTT | CASTRGGPGNTIYF
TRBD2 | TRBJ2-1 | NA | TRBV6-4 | TGTGCCAGCAGTGAGGGGCTAGCGGGGGGGCATGAGCAGTTCTTC | CASSEGLAGGHEQFF
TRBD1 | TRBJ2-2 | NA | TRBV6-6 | TGTGCCAGCAGTTCCCCGGGACAGACCACCGGGGAGCTGTTTTTT | CASSSPGQTTGELFF
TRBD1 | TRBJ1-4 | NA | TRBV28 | TGTGCCAGCAGTTCACAGGGGATGACTAATGAAAAACTGTTTTTT | CASSSQGMTNEKLFF
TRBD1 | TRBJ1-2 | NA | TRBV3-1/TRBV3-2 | TGTGCCAGCAGCCAAGAGGACAGGACTAACTATGGCTACACCTTC | CASSQEDRTNYGYTF